This T cell receptor (beta chain) was sequenced during a study of T cell responses to AZD1222 COVID-19 vaccine. General observations from the study: Possibly, clonal diversity was underestimated; donors were largely white British and included more females. Nearly half of the spike-specific TCRs reportedly recognize variant regions that carry no mutations. Every sample of the repertoires postdated the peak T cell response. Vaccine-associated CD4 TCRs ranged over spike, dominating at 160-218 and 743-854.

Profiled with immunoSEQ multiplex PCR; TCRdb holds only in-frame clones, not every one. The profile shows about 140,000 clones, 75% to 90% of them singletons. To note about this clone: Its antigen remains unknown.

V lost 1 base and J 4 bases, leaving 17 bases between the germline ends. This CDR3 contains 17 residues. CDR1 and CDR2 from the germline V gene are SGHNT and YYREEE (reference sequence). Material: peripheral blood, obtained on day 0 of AZD1222 vaccination. The V call is TRBV5-4, the J call TRBJ2-2, with D possibly TRBD1 on 6 matching bases. This sequence originates from an adult in good health. For the CDR3, the DNA is TGTGCCAGCAGCTTGCGATTGACAGGATTCGGCACCGGGGAGCTGTTTTTT. This encodes CASSLRLTGFGTGELFF. Full variable domain (outside the CDR3, taken from reference TRBV5-4 and TRBJ2-2): ETGVTQSPTHLIKTRGQQVTLRCSSQSGHNTVSWYQQALGQGPQFIFQYYREEENGRGNFPPRFSGLQFPNYSSELNVNALELDDSALYLCASSLRLTGFGTGELFFGEGSRLTVL.